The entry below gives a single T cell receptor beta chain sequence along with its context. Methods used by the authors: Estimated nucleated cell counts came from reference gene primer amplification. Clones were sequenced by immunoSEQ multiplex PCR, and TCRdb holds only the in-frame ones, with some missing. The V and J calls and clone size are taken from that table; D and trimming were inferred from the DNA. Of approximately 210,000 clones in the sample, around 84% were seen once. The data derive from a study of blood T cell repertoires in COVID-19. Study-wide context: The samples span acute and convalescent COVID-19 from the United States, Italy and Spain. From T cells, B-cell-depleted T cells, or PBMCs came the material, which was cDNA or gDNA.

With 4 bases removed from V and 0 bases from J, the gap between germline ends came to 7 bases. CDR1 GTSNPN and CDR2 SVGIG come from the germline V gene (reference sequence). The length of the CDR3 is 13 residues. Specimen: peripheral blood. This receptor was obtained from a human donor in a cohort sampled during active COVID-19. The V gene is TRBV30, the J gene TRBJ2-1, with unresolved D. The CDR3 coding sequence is TGTGCCTGGACCTATAGCTCCTACAATGAGCAGTTCTTC. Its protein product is CAWTYSSYNEQFF.